Following are 20 T cell receptor beta chains from one sample sequenced in a study of Graves' ophthalmopathy and Graves' hyperthyroidism (dated by TCRdb to 2016 to 2019). Sequencer: Illumina HiSeq 2000. For repertoire sequencing, TCR beta CDR3 regions were amplified from RNA transcripts. HTBI primers and the Qiagen OneStep RT-PCR kit were used in a first-round RT-PCR, which was followed by a second-round multiplex PCR, size selection and purification. In-frame beta chains were kept once TCRdb had trimmed the public reads at Q25 with fastp and called clones with MiXCR. Records with the same CDR3 protein are collapsed into one entry carrying the most frequent genes and DNA. The sample table records 300,000 to 500,000 distinct CDR3 sequences; approximately 15% of these occur just once. Of the sample, 5.5% to 8% is held by the ten largest clones. Sample: peripheral blood. Every receptor here comes from a woman aged 18 to 35 with stable Graves' hyperthyroidism. Donor details come from another sample of the same person, matched by shared clones.

This clonotype occurred many times. V usage is TRBV19 and J usage is TRBJ2-2; weak D call: TRBD1 (5 bases). V gave up 8 bases and J gave up 0 bases, with 13 bases separating them. The CDR3 is made up of 15 amino acids. Germline CDR1 reads LNHDA; CDR2 reads SQIVND (reference sequence). The CDR3 region has the DNA TGTGCCAGTGCCAGGCGGACACCGAACACCGGGGAGCTGTTTTTT. Translated, it gives CASARRTPNTGELFF. Full variable domain (outside the CDR3, taken from reference TRBV19 and TRBJ2-2): DGGITQSPKYLFRKEGQNVTLSCEQNLNHDAMYWYRQDPGQGLRLIYYSQIVNDFQKGDIAEGYSVSREKKESFPLTVTSAQKNPTAFYLCASARRTPNTGELFFGEGSRLTVL.

V usage is TRBV5-1 and J usage is TRBJ1-2; D possibly corresponds to TRBD1 (5 bases). CDR1 is SGHRS and CDR2 is YFSETQ in the germline V gene. The ends were cut back, 4 bases at V and 2 bases at J, with 15 bases in the middle. The length of the CDR3 is 15 residues. CDR3 coding DNA: TGCGCCAGCAGCGACGGCTCGGGGGGGAACTATGGCTACACCTTC. This gives the protein CASSDGSGGNYGYTF.

Only a few counts were recorded for this clonotype. A junction boundary mismatches the germline segment, possibly from a read error. CDR3 in DNA: TGTGCCAGTAGTATTGGGTGGGGACAGAGCATTAAGTACTTC. This encodes CASSIGWGQSIKYF. The V and J genes are TRBV19 and TRBJ2-4, with TRBD1 identical over 7 bases. This CDR3 has 14 residues. From germline, CDR1 is LNHDA and CDR2 SQIVND (reference sequence).

This clonotype was counted at least ten times. CDR3 DNA sequence: TGTGCCAGCAGTTACTCGTCACAGGGGAAGGGGCAGCCCCAGCATTTT. As protein: CASSYSSQGKGQPQHF. The V gene is TRBV6-5, the J gene TRBJ1-5; 7 bases match TRBD1. The CDR3 is 16 residues long. V trimming: 0 bases; J trimming: 7 bases; junction bases outside the gene matches: 9. Per germline, CDR1 MNHEY and CDR2 SVGAGI.

The rearrangement links TRBV25-1 to TRBJ1-1; 8 bases are shared with TRBD1. The CDR3 consists of 20 residues. The V and J ends lost 1 base and 5 bases, in that order; junction bases with no gene match: 21. Germline lookup yields CDR1 MGHDK and CDR2 SYGVNS. In DNA form, the CDR3 reads TGTGCCAGCAGTGAATCTCCCCGGGGAGGCAGGGGGCAACCGGGGACTGAAGCTTTCTTT. Encoded protein: CASSESPRGGRGQPGTEAFF. Complete variable domain (other parts from reference TRBV25-1 and TRBJ1-1): EADIYQTPRYLVIGTGKKITLECSQTMGHDKMYWYQQDPGMELHLIHYSYGVNSTEKGDLSSESTVSRIRTEHFPLTLESARPSHTSQYLCASSESPRGGRGQPGTEAFFGQGTRLTVV.

This clonotype was seen at least ten times. The J gene is TRBJ2-7, the V gene TRBV6-2 or TRBV6-3, with D perhaps matching TRBD2 (5 bases). The CDR3 totals 14 residues. The ends were cut back, 10 bases at V and 2 bases at J, with 18 bases in the middle. Per the germline V gene, CDR1 is MNHEY and CDR2 is SVGEGT. The CDR3 DNA reads TGTGCCATTGCATCGGACTTCCTAACCTACGAGCAGTACTTC. This sequence encodes CAIASDFLTYEQYF.

There are a few counts of this clonotype. The J gene is TRBJ1-1, the V gene TRBV29-1; TRBD1 might be the D (6 bases). This CDR3 has 13 amino acids. The germline V gene encodes CDR1 SQVTM and CDR2 ANQGSEA. Trimming shortened V by 5 bases and J by 7 bases, and 17 bases separated the two germline ends. The CDR3 DNA is TGCAGCGTTCTACAGGGCAGCCGAGTTGAAGCTTTCTTT. Translating gives CSVLQGSRVEAFF. The variable domain in full, completed from reference TRBV29-1 and TRBJ1-1, reads SAVISQKPSRDICQRGTSLTIQCQVDSQVTMMFWYRQQPGQSLTLIATANQGSEATYESGFVIDKFPISRPNLTFSTLTVSNMSPEDSSIYLCSVLQGSRVEAFFGQGTRLTVV.

This clonotype occurred many times. The chain couples TRBV5-1 to TRBJ1-2; D gene ambiguous. Deletions cut 5 bases from V and 3 bases from J, with 14 bases between. CDR1 SGHRS and CDR2 YFSETQ come from the germline V gene. The CDR3 is 14 residues long. CDR3 protein: CASRGQFGDYGYTF. CDR3 nucleotides: TGCGCCAGCAGAGGTCAGTTCGGGGACTATGGCTACACCTTC.

There are many counts of this clonotype. The rearrangement links TRBV6-1 to TRBJ2-7, with D maybe TRBD1 (6 bases). V lost 6 bases, J lost 3 bases, and 21 bases lay in between. Germline V CDR1 and CDR2: MNHNS, SASEGT. The CDR3 is made up of 16 amino acids. CDR3 sequence: CASSTGSRSSFYEQYF. CDR3 sequence (DNA): TGTGCCAGCAGCACAGGGTCACGATCAAGCTTCTACGAGCAGTACTTC.

This clonotype came up many times. This chain joins TRBV9 and TRBJ1-6; D not certain. In germline, CDR1 is SGDLS, CDR2 YYNGEE. This CDR3 is built from 16 residues. The V and J ends lost 4 bases and 0 bases respectively, with 11 bases between them. CDR3 nucleotide sequence: TGTGCCAGCAGCCCGGACTGGAGCTCCTATAATTCACCCCTCCACTTT. As protein: CASSPDWSSYNSPLHF.

The sample holds a few counts of this clonotype. V is TRBV9 and J is TRBJ1-5, with D possibly TRBD1 on 5 matching bases. The CDR3 has 15 amino acids. V shed 0 bases and J shed 2 bases, with 9 bases lying between them. CDR1 SGDLS and CDR2 YYNGEE come from the germline V gene. CDR3 sequence reads: CASSVEGAGNQPQHF. The CDR3 nucleotides read TGTGCCAGCAGCGTAGAAGGGGCGGGCAATCAGCCCCAGCATTTT.

At least ten counts were recorded for this clonotype. The chain combines TRBV15 with TRBJ1-6, with D perhaps matching TRBD1 (5 bases). The CDR3 is 16 residues long. Between the trimmed V and J ends, which lost 5 bases and 6 bases, there was a span of 17 bases. In germline, CDR1 is LNHNV, CDR2 YYDKDF (reference sequence). The CDR3 region is CATSGSKGRFNSPLHF. Written as DNA, the CDR3 is TGTGCCACCAGCGGGAGTAAGGGACGTTTTAATTCACCCCTCCACTTT.

The chain employs TRBV29-1 and TRBJ2-2, with D perhaps TRBD2 (7 bases). The CDR3 has 15 residues. Germline V lookup: CDR1 SQVTM, CDR2 ANQGSEA. Trimming removed 1 base from V and 0 bases from J, with 9 bases in between. CDR3 amino acids: CSVEGGGSNTGELFF. The CDR3, as DNA: TGCAGCGTTGAAGGGGGGGGCTCGAACACCGGGGAGCTGTTTTTT.

The table lists this clonotype with many counts. The chain couples TRBV12-3 or TRBV12-4 to TRBJ1-1; D gene ambiguous. The CDR3 covers 13 residues. V lost 1 base and J 5 bases, leaving 8 bases between the germline ends. The CDR3 reads CASSLVRDTEAFF. CDR3 bases: TGTGCCAGCAGTTTAGTACGAGATACTGAAGCTTTCTTT.

This clonotype occurred many times. The rearrangement joins TRBV6-2 or TRBV6-3 to TRBJ2-5, with D tentatively TRBD2 (5 bases). Germline CDR1 MNHEY, CDR2 SVGEGT. This CDR3 region has 14 residues. The V and J ends lost 2 bases and 2 bases respectively, with 9 bases between them. CDR3: CASSYIGIQETQYF. CDR3 DNA sequence: TGTGCCAGCAGTTACATCGGGATACAAGAGACCCAGTACTTC.

This clonotype turned up a few times. The V call is TRBV19, the J call TRBJ1-4; tentative D call: TRBD1 (5 bases). The germline CDR1 and CDR2 sequences are LNHDA and SQIVND (reference sequence). V lost 6 bases and J 7 bases, leaving 15 bases between the germline ends. This CDR3 region has 14 residues. For the CDR3, the DNA is TGTGCCAGTAGCCCCGGGACTATGCCTGAAAAACTGTTTTTT. It encodes CASSPGTMPEKLFF.

In its sample, this clonotype was seen many times. The V call is TRBV12-5, the J call TRBJ1-5; perhaps TRBD1 as D (5 bases). CDR3 length: 13 amino acids. Germline values: CDR1 LGHNT, CDR2 FRNRAP. Trimming removed 4 bases at V and 11 bases at J, with 15 bases between. The CDR3 DNA follows: TGTGCTAGTGGTTCCACGGGACTCTTGGCCCAGCATTTT. Residues: CASGSTGLLAQHF.

In its sample, this clonotype was seen many times. The chain couples TRBV12-3 or TRBV12-4 to TRBJ2-5; D perhaps matches TRBD1 (6 bases). Trimming shortened V by 6 bases and J by 5 bases, and 13 bases separated the two germline ends. This CDR3 has 13 residues. CDR3: CASRRDKGETQYF. The CDR3 DNA follows: TGTGCCAGCAGACGGGACAAAGGGGAGACCCAGTACTTC.

This clonotype was detected a few times. The chain uses TRBV10-2 and TRBJ1-2, with TRBD1 matching over 9 bases. This CDR3 contains 14 residues. The germline V gene encodes CDR1 WSHSY and CDR2 SAAADI. V shed 7 bases and J 3 bases; nucleotides not matched to a gene: 6. The CDR3 DNA reads as TGCGCCAGCACTCCGGGACAGGGAGACTATGGCTACACCTTC. Its protein product is CASTPGQGDYGYTF.

This clonotype was recorded at least ten times. The rearrangement joins TRBV6-2 or TRBV6-3 to TRBJ2-5; D ambiguous. With 7 bases removed from V and 2 bases from J, the gap between germline ends came to 17 bases. The length of the CDR3 is 15 residues. The germline V gene has CDR1 MNHEY and CDR2 SVGEGT. As DNA, the CDR3 is TGTGCCAGCAAGTACCTGGCCGCCTTTCAAGAGACCCAGTACTTC. It codes for CASKYLAAFQETQYF.